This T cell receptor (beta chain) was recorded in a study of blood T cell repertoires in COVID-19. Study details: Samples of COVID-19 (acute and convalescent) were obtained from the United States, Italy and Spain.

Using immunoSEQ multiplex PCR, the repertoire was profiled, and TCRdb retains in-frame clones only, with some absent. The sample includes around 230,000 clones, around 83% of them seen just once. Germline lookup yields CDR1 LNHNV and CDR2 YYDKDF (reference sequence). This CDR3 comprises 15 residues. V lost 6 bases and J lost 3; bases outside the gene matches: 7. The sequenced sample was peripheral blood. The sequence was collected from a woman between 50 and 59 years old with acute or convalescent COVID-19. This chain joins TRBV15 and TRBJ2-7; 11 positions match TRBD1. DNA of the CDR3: TGTGCCACCAGATCACCAGGGACAGGGGGCTACGAGCAGTACTTC. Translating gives CATRSPGTGGYEQYF.